The 18 T cell receptor beta chains below were found in one sample sequenced in a study of blood T cell repertoires in COVID-19. Method: immunoSEQ multiplex PCR; TCRdb's copy keeps in-frame clones and lacks some. The sample includes about 360,000 clones, roughly 86% seen only once; the top ten take 3%. Sequenced material: peripheral blood. Every receptor here comes from a human donor in a cohort sampled during active COVID-19.

The chain couples TRBV4-1 to TRBJ1-2; the match to TRBD1 covers 7 bases. The CDR3 has 18 residues. The junction had 14 bases not matched to a gene; V was cut back by 0 bases and J by 4 bases. Germline loops: CDR1 MGHRA, CDR2 YSYEKL. The CDR3 is CASSQDYFSGQTRYGYTF. CDR3 sequence (DNA): TGCGCCAGCAGCCAAGATTATTTTTCGGGACAGACGCGCTATGGCTACACCTTC.

This CDR3 reads CASTISGGETQYF. The CDR3 DNA reads TGCGCCAGCACCATATCAGGGGGGGAGACCCAGTACTTC. This chain links TRBV5-1 with TRBJ2-5, with D maybe TRBD1 (7 bases). Deletions cut 6 bases from V and 5 bases from J, with 14 bases between. The CDR3 consists of 13 residues. Per the germline V gene, CDR1 is SGHRS and CDR2 is YFSETQ.

This chain links TRBV6-1 with TRBJ2-1, with TRBD2 as a possible D gene (7 bases). The CDR3 consists of 16 residues. Trimming pared 4 bases from V and 4 bases from J, leaving 17 bases between. Germline CDR1 MNHNS, CDR2 SASEGT. DNA of the CDR3: TGTGCCAGCAGTGGGACTAGGGCGGGACAATACAATGAGCAGTTCTTC. This encodes CASSGTRAGQYNEQFF.

The chain couples TRBV5-5 to TRBJ1-1; D remains unclear. The CDR3 spans 14 residues. Trimming cost V 0 bases and J 1 base, with 7 bases left between them. The germline V gene encodes CDR1 SGHKS and CDR2 YYEKEE (reference sequence). The CDR3 loop is CASSLGVRNTEAFF. CDR3 sequence (DNA): TGTGCCAGCAGCTTGGGAGTACGGAACACTGAAGCTTTCTTT.

The genes are TRBV10-3 and TRBJ2-3, with a possible D match to TRBD2 (6 bases). CDR3 length: 16 residues. Looked up from germline, CDR1 is ENHRY and CDR2 is SYGVKD. Trimming took 11 bases from V and 0 from J, leaving 21 bases between them. This chain's CDR3 is CAASNVRGASTDTQYF. For the CDR3, the DNA is TGTGCCGCATCAAACGTGCGCGGGGCTAGCACAGATACGCAGTATTTT.

This chain uses TRBV2 with TRBJ1-4; D ambiguous. Deletions cut 6 bases from V and 4 bases from J, with 12 bases between. The CDR3 is made up of 14 amino acids. Germline CDR1 is SNHLY and CDR2 is FYNNEI. For the CDR3, the DNA is TGTGCCAGCAGGTCCGGAACAGTTAATGAAAAACTGTTTTTT. This sequence encodes CASRSGTVNEKLFF.

The rearrangement joins TRBV28 to TRBJ2-1; TRBD2 matches 9 bases. Looked up from germline, CDR1 is MDHEN and CDR2 is SYDVKM. V gave up 1 base and J gave up 7 bases; unmatched junction bases: 8. The CDR3 extends over 16 amino acids. CDR3 bases: TGTGCCAGCAGTTTATCCCTAGGGACTAGCATGAATGAGCAGTTCTTC. It codes for CASSLSLGTSMNEQFF.

CDR3 DNA: TGTGCCAGCAGCTTAAGCGTAGCGTATAGCAATCAGCCCCAGCATTTT. This sequence encodes CASSLSVAYSNQPQHF. The chain links TRBV7-8 to TRBJ1-5; unclear D gene. CDR3 length: 16 amino acids. The germline gives CDR1 SGHVS, CDR2 FQNEAQ. The ends were cut back, 2 bases at V and 0 bases at J, with 11 bases in the middle.

V usage is TRBV10-3 and J usage is TRBJ2-7; 7 bases are shared with TRBD1. The V gene end was trimmed by 6 bases and the J gene end by 2 bases; junction bases not matched to a gene: 10. This CDR3 region has 15 residues. Germline V gene data show CDR1 as ENHRY and CDR2 as SYGVKD. CDR3 in amino acids: CAIRRDRDQTYEQYF. The CDR3 DNA reads TGTGCCATCAGGCGCGACAGGGACCAGACCTACGAGCAGTACTTC.

The chain recombines TRBV15 with TRBJ2-5; 9 bases agree with TRBD2. The V segment lost 5 bases and the J segment 0 bases; nucleotides outside the gene matches: 10. This CDR3 has 17 amino acids. Germline V lookup: CDR1 LNHNV, CDR2 YYDKDF (reference sequence). CDR3 sequence reads: CATSPRLAGGYQETQYF. CDR3 nucleotide sequence: TGTGCCACCAGCCCCCGACTGGCGGGGGGGTACCAAGAGACCCAGTACTTC.

The chain links TRBV12-3 or TRBV12-4 to TRBJ2-1, with D unresolved. V shed 2 bases and J shed 7 bases, with 3 bases lying between them. The CDR3 is 11 amino acids. CDR3 residues: CASSLTNEQFF. The CDR3 nucleotides read TGTGCCAGCAGTTTAACAAATGAGCAGTTCTTC.

The chain links TRBV5-1 to TRBJ2-5; D uncertain. Germline lookup yields CDR1 SGHRS and CDR2 YFSETQ. V was shortened by 0 bases and J by 4 bases, with 7 bases between the two germline ends. The CDR3 has 13 residues. The CDR3 DNA reads as TGCGCCAGCAGCTTGGCACTCGGAGAGACCCAGTACTTC. Translating gives CASSLALGETQYF.

To note about this clone: Other DNA sequences from this sample encode an identical CDR3 as well. The J gene is TRBJ1-4, the V gene TRBV10-3; D remains ambiguous. V was shortened by 3 bases and J by 6 bases, with 11 bases between the two germline ends. Germline V gives CDR1 ENHRY, CDR2 SYGVKD. This CDR3 is built from 14 residues. In DNA form, the CDR3 reads TGTGCCATCAGTGAACGGGGAAGGGATGAAAAACTGTTTTTT. Translated, it gives CAISERGRDEKLFF.

The chain carries TRBV24-1 and TRBJ2-7; 10 bases line up with TRBD2. The V gene's germline CDR1 is KGHDR and CDR2 SFDVKD. With V trimmed by 12 bases and J by 5 bases, 21 bases remained unmatched. CDR3 length equals 17 residues. CDR3 coding DNA: TGTGCCCCACACAAAAAGCGGGAGGGGACCCTCGTGGACGAGCAGTACTTC. It translates to CAPHKKREGTLVDEQYF.

This clone appeared a single time. This chain uses TRBV12-5 with TRBJ1-2, with D possibly being TRBD1 (5 bases). The V gene's germline CDR1 is LGHNT and CDR2 FRNRAP. V lost 6 bases, J lost 8 bases, and 19 bases lay in between. This CDR3 has 14 amino acids. The CDR3 DNA follows: TGTGCTAGTGGATCTGACAGTGATTTTTTCGGCTACACCTTC. Translating gives CASGSDSDFFGYTF.

This clone appeared a single time. The chain uses TRBV9 and TRBJ1-3; D uncertain. V was shortened by 3 bases and J by 2 bases, with 15 bases between the two germline ends. Per germline, CDR1 SGDLS and CDR2 YYNGEE. The length of the CDR3 is 16 residues. The CDR3 is CASSAQAQPAGNTIYF. The DNA for the CDR3 is TGTGCCAGCAGCGCTCAGGCTCAACCGGCTGGAAACACCATATATTTT.

This clone was counted a few times. This rearrangement joins TRBV7-9 to TRBJ1-5, with a tentative D call TRBD1 (6 bases). CDR1 and CDR2 (germline): SEHNR, FQNEAQ (reference sequence). The CDR3 is 14 residues long. V lost 2 bases and J 4 bases, leaving 9 bases between the germline ends. DNA for the CDR3: TGTGCCAGCAGCTTAACAGGGTTAAATCAGCCCCAGCATTTT. This sequence encodes CASSLTGLNQPQHF. Variable domain in full (rest from reference TRBV7-9 and TRBJ1-5): DTGVSQNPRHKITKRGQNVTFRCDPISEHNRLYWYRQTLGQGPEFLTYFQNEAQLEKSRLLSDRFSAERPKGSFSTLEIQRTEQGDSAMYLCASSLTGLNQPQHFGDGTRLSIL.

This chain joins TRBV7-9 and TRBJ1-3; TRBD1 matches 12 bases. The CDR3 runs to 16 residues. Germline CDR1 reads SEHNR; CDR2 reads FQNEAQ (reference sequence). With 5 bases clipped from V and 3 bases from J, the junction kept 5 bases outside the gene matches. CDR3 amino acids: CASSIGTGGLGNTIYF. In nucleotides, the CDR3 is TGTGCCAGCAGCATTGGGACAGGGGGCCTTGGAAACACCATATATTTT.